The text below deals with one TCR beta chain. The recovered donors of Cohort 3 showed two negative PCRs, clearance, or symptom resolution. Germline V gives CDR1 MGHRA, CDR2 YSYEKL. There are 17 residues in the CDR3. V was pared by 1 base and J by 2 bases, with 9 bases of the junction left unmatched. This sample was taken from a study of blood T cell repertoires in COVID-19. Repertoires were generated with immunoSEQ multiplex PCR, while TCRdb's copy carries only in-frame clones and drops some. In the table there are a few hundred thousand clones, around 83% of which are singletons. The receptor's source is a woman in her forties or fifties who had recovered from COVID-19. The source material was PBMCs or T cells enriched from blood (not recorded which). This chain uses TRBV4-1 with TRBJ2-3; 7 bases fit TRBD2. The CDR3 nucleotides are TGCGCCAGCAGCCAAGCCAACCGTGCGGGAGCCACAGATACGCAGTATTTT. This translates into CASSQANRAGATDTQYF.